One sample yielded the 16 T cell receptor beta chains listed below, sequenced in a study of T cells in Graves' hyperthyroidism and ophthalmopathy. Amplified regions were TCR beta CDR3 sequences from RNA transcripts. When the TCR CDR3 underwent first-round RT-PCR, the HTBI primer set was used. TCRdb processed the multiplex PCR reads anew with MiXCR; each CDR3 protein has one entry. The sample records some 740,000 distinct CDR3 sequences, 13% to 15% being singletons. The sequenced sample was blood. The receptors originated from a woman aged 18-29 years with Graves' hyperthyroidism.

This clonotype has a count of ten or more. The chain couples TRBV14 to TRBJ2-7, with 10 bases matching TRBD1. Trimming took 3 bases from V and 3 from J; bases not matched to a gene: 2. Germline CDR1 and CDR2: SGHDN and FVKESK. CDR3 length: 14 residues. CDR3 DNA: TGTGCCAGCAGCCAGAGGACAGGGGGCTACGAGCAGTACTTC. Its protein is CASSQRTGGYEQYF. Combining the CDR3 with reference TRBV14 and TRBJ2-7 gives the whole variable domain EAGVTQFPSHSVIEKGQTVTLRCDPISGHDNLYWYRRVMGKEIKFLLHFVKESKQDESGMPNNRFLAERTGGTYSTLKVQPAELEDSGVYFCASSQRTGGYEQYFGPGTRLTVT.

V is TRBV2 and J is TRBJ2-6, with TRBD1 matching 10 bases. The CDR3 is 17 residues long. Germline CDR1 reads SNHLY; CDR2 reads FYNNEI. The V gene end was trimmed by 6 bases and the J gene end by 3 bases; junction bases not matched to a gene: 8. CDR3 in amino acids: CASRRTGGIYGANVLTF. The CDR3 region has the DNA TGTGCCAGCAGGCGGACAGGGGGGATTTATGGGGCCAACGTCCTGACTTTC. Full variable domain (outside the CDR3, taken from reference TRBV2 and TRBJ2-6): EPEVTQTPSHQVTQMGQEVILRCVPISNHLYFYWYRQILGQKVEFLVSFYNNEISEKSEIFDDQFSVERPDGSNFTLKIRSTKLEDSAMYFCASRRTGGIYGANVLTFGAGSRLTVL.

This clonotype was seen a few times. This chain uses TRBV7-9 with TRBJ2-7; 7 bases match TRBD2. V lost 3 bases and J lost 3; bases outside the gene matches: 8. Germline CDR1 SEHNR, CDR2 FQNEAQ (reference sequence). The CDR3 covers 15 residues. The CDR3 DNA reads TGTGCCAGCAGCTTCGACCGGGACTACTACTACGAGCAGTACTTC. Its translation: CASSFDRDYYYEQYF.

A few counts support this clonotype. The chain combines TRBV19 with TRBJ2-7; TRBD2 matches 12 bases. The CDR3 is made up of 14 amino acids. Trimming took 4 bases from V and 3 from J; bases not matched to a gene: 1. CDR1 is LNHDA and CDR2 is SQIVND in the germline V gene (reference sequence). The CDR3 protein is CASSKLAGGYEQYF. In nucleotides, the CDR3 is TGTGCCAGTAGTAAACTAGCGGGAGGCTACGAGCAGTACTTC.

The gene calls are TRBV9 and TRBJ2-1; D remains unclear. The CDR3 consists of 17 residues. The V end was cut by 0 bases, the J end by 0 bases, with 13 bases between. Per germline, CDR1 SGDLS and CDR2 YYNGEE. CDR3 loop: CASSVGRAASSYNEQFF. The CDR3, as DNA: TGTGCCAGCAGCGTAGGAAGGGCGGCCAGCTCCTACAATGAGCAGTTCTTC. Full variable domain (remainder filled in from reference TRBV9 and TRBJ2-1): DSGVTQTPKHLITATGQRVTLRCSPRSGDLSVYWYQQSLDQGLQFLIQYYNGEERAKGNILERFSAQQFPDLHSELNLSSLELGDSALYFCASSVGRAASSYNEQFFGPGTRLTVL.

This clonotype was picked up many times. The chain recombines TRBV2 with TRBJ2-1; 8 bases agree with TRBD2. V lost 8 bases and J lost 8; bases outside the gene matches: 23. The CDR3 contains 18 residues. From germline, CDR1 is SNHLY and CDR2 FYNNEI. CDR3 residues: CASAIGWGARAGEHEQFF. The CDR3 DNA reads as TGTGCCAGCGCGATAGGGTGGGGGGCTAGAGCGGGAGAGCATGAGCAGTTCTTC.

The chain uses TRBV29-1 and TRBJ2-3; D not certain. CDR1 and CDR2 (germline): SQVTM, ANQGSEA. The CDR3 loop spans 11 amino acids. The V and J ends lost 3 bases and 11 bases respectively, with 12 bases between them. CDR3 region: CSVDEANGQYF. The DNA of the CDR3 is TGCAGCGTTGATGAGGCTAATGGGCAGTATTTT.

The table lists this clonotype with a few counts. The V and J genes are TRBV6-2 or TRBV6-3 and TRBJ1-2; D may be TRBD1 (6 bases). The germline CDR1 and CDR2 sequences are MNHEY and SVGEGT. Trimming pared 8 bases from V and 3 bases from J, leaving 10 bases between. This CDR3 has 12 residues. Here the CDR3 DNA reads TGTGCCAGCCGGACAGCTTACTATGGCTACACCTTC. As protein: CASRTAYYGYTF.

This clonotype was seen at least ten times. This chain uses TRBV20-1 with TRBJ2-1; D unclear. Germline loops: CDR1 DFQATT, CDR2 SNEGSKA (reference sequence). The CDR3 sequence is 14 residues long. V lost 5 bases, J lost 5 bases, and 16 bases lay in between. The CDR3 DNA is TGCAGTGCTCCGAGAAGGCCGAACGACAATGAGCAGTTCTTC. This codes for CSAPRRPNDNEQFF.

This clonotype appeared many times. The rearrangement joins TRBV7-3 to TRBJ2-3; D unresolved. Germline CDR1 SGHTA, CDR2 FQGTGA. The CDR3 has 14 amino acids. Deletions cut 5 bases from V and 1 base from J, with 10 bases between. The CDR3 nucleotides read TGTGCCAGCAGCCCCATGAGCGGCACAGATACGCAGTATTTT. Protein sequence: CASSPMSGTDTQYF.

This clonotype was found a few times. The V call is TRBV29-1, the J call TRBJ2-1; no clear D gene. Germline values: CDR1 SQVTM, CDR2 ANQGSEA. The CDR3 covers 10 residues. V gave up 6 bases and J gave up 10 bases, with 10 bases separating them. The chain's CDR3 is CSVIGEEQFF. CDR3 DNA sequence: TGCAGCGTGATTGGTGAAGAGCAGTTCTTC.

This clonotype was detected a few times. The J gene is TRBJ2-7, the V gene TRBV7-8; D might be TRBD1 or TRBD2, each matching 6 bases. Trimming cost V 8 bases and J 7 bases, with 18 bases left between them. The V gene's germline CDR1 is SGHVS and CDR2 FQNEAQ. CDR3 length: 13 amino acids. The CDR3 protein is CASHRRGDVEQYF. DNA of the CDR3: TGTGCCAGCCACAGAAGGGGGGATGTGGAGCAGTACTTC.

This clonotype has a handful of counts. The rearrangement joins TRBV4-2 to TRBJ2-3, with D perhaps TRBD2 (6 bases). Germline V gene lookup returns CDR1 LGHNA and CDR2 YNFKEQ. V was cut by 0 bases and J by 6 bases, with 13 bases left in between. There are 15 residues in the CDR3. CDR3 sequence (DNA): TGTGCCAGCAGCCAAGATCGAGGGAGGTTGGATACGCAGTATTTT. Translating gives CASSQDRGRLDTQYF.

This clonotype occurred once. The V gene is TRBV10-2, the J gene TRBJ2-1; the D is unclear. Germline CDR1 reads WSHSY; CDR2 reads SAAADI. This CDR3 region has 12 residues. Trimming stripped 4 bases from V and 8 bases from J, with 9 bases between. The CDR3: CASSVKRYEQFF. The CDR3 region has the DNA TGCGCCAGCAGTGTGAAGAGGTATGAGCAGTTCTTC.

V usage is TRBV29-1 and J usage is TRBJ2-2; no firm D call. CDR3 length: 13 residues. Trimming cost V 4 bases and J 1 base, with 7 bases left between them. The germline V gene encodes CDR1 SQVTM and CDR2 ANQGSEA. The DNA of the CDR3 is TGCAGCGTTGCACACAGGAACACCGGGGAGCTGTTTTTT. Translating it yields CSVAHRNTGELFF.

A remark on this clonotype: This CDR3 is missing its conserved last phenylalanine or tryptophan, likely due to a read error. The CDR3 here is CASSSLTGGGNTEAFL. The CDR3 DNA sequence: TGTGCCAGTAGTAGTCTTACAGGGGGTGGGAACACTGAAGCTTTCCTT. The chain has TRBV19 and TRBJ1-1; 8 bases are a match to TRBD1. The CDR3 runs to 16 residues. Germline CDR1 reads LNHDA; CDR2 reads SQIVND (reference sequence). Trimming at V came to 4 bases and at J to 1 base, leaving 8 bases not matched to a gene.